The present T cell receptor (beta chain) was sequenced within a study of T cell responses to AZD1222 COVID-19 vaccine. Notes on the study in general: Nearly half of spike-specific TCRs reportedly target unmutated variant regions. Following two doses of AZD1222, Spike-specific TCR breadth and depth rose. Regions 160-218 and 743-854 held dominance among vaccine-associated CD4 TCRs, which spanned spike. The sample set comprised mostly white British donors with more females, and clonal diversity was possibly underestimated.

Points on this clone: The antigen is unknown.

The V segment lost 5 bases and the J segment 2 bases; nucleotides outside the gene matches: 16. This CDR3 region has 18 residues. CDR1 and CDR2 (germline): SGHVS, FQNEAQ. The method was immunoSEQ multiplex PCR; TCRdb's version includes in-frame clones alone and lacks a portion of them. Altogether fewer than 120,000 clones are present, 70% to 90% being singletons, with the ten largest covering under 3.5%. Sequenced here: peripheral blood, sampled on day 0 of AZD1222 vaccination. The rearrangement uses TRBV7-8 and TRBJ2-7; TRBD2 agrees at 9 bases. The receptor was isolated from an adult in good health. As DNA, the CDR3 is TGTGCCAGCAGCCCTAGTCGGGGGCCAGCGGGAGGCGCCTACGAGCAGTACTTC. Its translation: CASSPSRGPAGGAYEQYF.